The 28 T cell receptor beta chains listed next were all sequenced from one sample in a study of cytomegalovirus exposure and HLA in healthy donors (dated by TCRdb to the late 2010s). Libraries were built with the immunoSEQ multiplex PCR assay. The table comes from immuneACCESS by way of TCRdb, which keeps in-frame sequences with V and J called. Part of the clones is missing from these tables; in studies checked, under half for an unresolved V gene and the rest for unknown reasons. This sample has fewer than 65,000 clones in its table, and about 91% of those were observed once. The ten largest clones represent about 15% of the sample. The sequencing input was PBMCs. These receptors were taken from a woman aged 18 to 35 in good health and CMV-seronegative.

The chain links TRBV23-1 to TRBJ2-7, with TRBD1 as a possible D gene (6 bases). TRBV23-1 is filed as an ORF, its function uncertain. This CDR3 spans 14 amino acids. V was pared by 1 base and J by 4 bases, with 11 bases between. CDR3 in amino acids: CASSQWNRVYEQYF. CDR3 DNA sequence: TGCGCCAGCAGTCAATGGAACAGGGTTTACGAGCAGTACTTC.

This clone was seen many times. V and J are TRBV11-2 and TRBJ2-7, with no clear D. Germline values: CDR1 SGHAT, CDR2 FQNNGV. The CDR3 has 12 amino acids. Trimming removed 4 bases at V and 1 base at J, with 5 bases between. Written as DNA, the CDR3 is TGTGCCAGCAGCTCTATATCCTACGAGCAGTACTTC. Amino acid sequence: CASSSISYEQYF.

The rearrangement joins TRBV7-2 to TRBJ2-2; 9 bases match TRBD1. This CDR3 region has 15 residues. Germline CDR1 reads SGHTA; CDR2 reads FQGNSA. V dropped 8 bases and J dropped 3; count of bases not matched to a gene: 7. This chain's CDR3 is CASLPGQGYTGELFF. DNA of the CDR3: TGTGCCAGCCTCCCGGGACAGGGATACACCGGGGAGCTGTTTTTT.

The chain carries TRBV6-5 and TRBJ2-7, with 8 bases that match TRBD2. V was clipped by 7 bases and J by 6 bases; unmatched bases: 5. CDR1 is MNHEY and CDR2 is SVGAGI in the germline V gene. The CDR3 spans 12 residues. DNA of the CDR3: TGTGCCAGCAAATTTACTAGCGGCGAGCAGTACTTC. As protein: CASKFTSGEQYF.

The chain employs TRBV5-1 and TRBJ2-5; 7 bases align to TRBD1. Judging by the DNA end, TRBJ2-7 fits better; the J call may be wrong. CDR3 length equals 16 residues. Germline V gene lookup returns CDR1 SGHRS and CDR2 YFSETQ. In nucleotides, the CDR3 is TGCGCCAGCAGCTTGGGCTTCGGGACAGCAAGCTACGAGCAGTACTTC. This encodes CASSLGFGTASYEQYF.

This chain connects TRBV10-3 to TRBJ2-3, with D unresolved. V lost 2 bases and J 0 bases, leaving 9 bases between the germline ends. CDR3 size: 15 residues. Germline-derived CDR1 and CDR2 are ENHRY and SYGVKD. Here the CDR3 DNA reads TGTGCCATCAGTGAGCCCCCGTCTAGCACAGATACGCAGTATTTT. It translates to CAISEPPSSTDTQYF.

V gene TRBV4-1 combines with J gene TRBJ2-3; D unresolved. Looked up from germline, CDR1 is MGHRA and CDR2 is YSYEKL. This CDR3 comprises 16 residues. Deletions cut 2 bases from V and 6 bases from J, with 18 bases between. The CDR3 DNA reads TGCGCCAGCAGCCAATTATTCGTACTCATGAAGGATACGCAGTATTTT. This sequence encodes CASSQLFVLMKDTQYF.

Only one count was recorded for this clone. The chain links TRBV5-6 to TRBJ1-2, with D perhaps TRBD1 (6 bases). V was shortened by 2 bases and J by 2 bases, with 7 bases between the two germline ends. This CDR3 spans 13 amino acids. Germline CDR1 reads SGHDT; CDR2 reads YYEEEE. CDR3 protein: CASSFQGNYGYTF. CDR3 DNA sequence: TGTGCCAGCAGCTTTCAGGGGAACTATGGCTACACCTTC.

This chain links TRBV29-1 with TRBJ1-1; D uncertain. CDR1 is SQVTM and CDR2 is ANQGSEA in the germline V gene. The CDR3 sequence is 13 residues long. Trimming shortened V by 4 bases and J by 3 bases, and 12 bases separated the two germline ends. This CDR3 reads CSVAGRRDTEAFF. CDR3 bases: TGCAGCGTTGCGGGCAGGAGGGACACTGAAGCTTTCTTT. The variable domain in full, with the rest retrieved from reference TRBV29-1 and TRBJ1-1, is SAVISQKPSRDICQRGTSLTIQCQVDSQVTMMFWYRQQPGQSLTLIATANQGSEATYESGFVIDKFPISRPNLTFSTLTVSNMSPEDSSIYLCSVAGRRDTEAFFGQGTRLTVV.

This clone was recorded only once. The chain carries TRBV29-1 and TRBJ2-1, with 9 bases aligning to TRBD2. J gave up 6 bases and V 7 bases, and 10 bases lay outside the gene matches. CDR1 SQVTM and CDR2 ANQGSEA come from the germline V gene. The CDR3 contains 14 residues. CDR3 region: CSADPTSGPNEQFF. CDR3 in DNA: TGCAGCGCCGACCCGACTAGCGGCCCCAATGAGCAGTTCTTC.

The chain joins TRBV13 to TRBJ1-2; TRBD1 agrees at 7 bases. The length of the CDR3 is 15 residues. V was clipped by 5 bases and J by 0 bases; unmatched bases: 6. CDR1 and CDR2 from the germline V gene are PRHDT and FYEKMQ (reference sequence). CDR3: CASSGRDRANYGYTF. The CDR3 DNA reads as TGTGCCAGCAGCGGCCGGGACAGAGCTAACTATGGCTACACCTTC.

The rearrangement joins TRBV12-5 to TRBJ1-2, with 8 bases fitting TRBD1. J gave up 6 bases and V 7 bases, and 7 bases lay outside the gene matches. The CDR3 runs to 13 residues. In germline, CDR1 is LGHNT, CDR2 FRNRAP. The CDR3 nucleotides are TGTGCTAGTGCCCTCTTACAGGGGGATGGCTACACCTTC. It yields the protein CASALLQGDGYTF.

This clone was counted once. V is TRBV15 and J is TRBJ2-2, with 7 bases matching TRBD2. Germline V gives CDR1 LNHNV, CDR2 YYDKDF (reference sequence). Unmatched junction bases numbered 8, after V lost 0 bases and J lost 4 bases. The CDR3 loop spans 17 amino acids. In DNA form, the CDR3 reads TGTGCCACCAGCAGAGATGGTCTAGCGGAGCCCACCGGGGAGCTGTTTTTT. Its protein is CATSRDGLAEPTGELFF.

This clone was counted a few times. The J gene is TRBJ2-5, the V gene TRBV9; TRBD1 matches at 11 bases. V trimming: 3 bases; J trimming: 4 bases; junction bases outside the gene matches: 5. Germline assignment: CDR1 SGDLS and CDR2 YYNGEE. The CDR3 spans 15 residues. Here the CDR3 DNA reads TGTGCCAGCAGCGGCGGACAGGGGGCCGGAGAGACCCAGTACTTC. It is translated as CASSGGQGAGETQYF. Using reference TRBV9 and TRBJ2-5 for the parts outside the CDR3, the full variable domain is DSGVTQTPKHLITATGQRVTLRCSPRSGDLSVYWYQQSLDQGLQFLIQYYNGEERAKGNILERFSAQQFPDLHSELNLSSLELGDSALYFCASSGGQGAGETQYFGPGTRLLVL.

The chain couples TRBV7-9 to TRBJ2-5; D possibly corresponds to TRBD1 (5 bases). Germline CDR1 SEHNR, CDR2 FQNEAQ (reference sequence). The CDR3 totals 14 residues. The V and J ends lost 5 bases and 5 bases respectively, with 15 bases between them. DNA of the CDR3: TGTGCCAGCAGCCCCCGGTCAGGGTTCGAGACCCAGTACTTC. As protein: CASSPRSGFETQYF. The full variable domain, with the rest looked up from reference TRBV7-9 and TRBJ2-5, is DTGVSQNPRHKITKRGQNVTFRCDPISEHNRLYWYRQTLGQGPEFLTYFQNEAQLEKSRLLSDRFSAERPKGSFSTLEIQRTEQGDSAMYLCASSPRSGFETQYFGPGTRLLVL.

The chain recombines TRBV7-6 with TRBJ1-1; D may be TRBD1 (5 bases). Trimming took off 1 base at V and 1 base at J, with 7 bases between the two ends. Germline-derived CDR1 and CDR2 are SGHVS and FNYEAQ. CDR3 length equals 14 residues. CDR3 amino acids: CASSLGGENTEAFF. DNA of the CDR3: TGTGCCAGCAGCTTAGGGGGGGAGAACACTGAAGCTTTCTTT.

V gene TRBV9 combines with J gene TRBJ2-3; 11 bases line up with TRBD1. CDR3 length: 16 amino acids. CDR1 is SGDLS, CDR2 YYNGEE, per germline. The V and J ends lost 4 bases and 2 bases, in that order; junction bases with no gene match: 6. CDR3: CASSHGQGAYTDTQYF. CDR3 coding DNA: TGTGCCAGCAGCCATGGACAGGGGGCGTACACAGATACGCAGTATTTT.

CDR3 amino acids: CASSQDIAAETQYF. In DNA, the CDR3 is TGCGCCAGCAGCCAAGATATAGCGGCGGAGACCCAGTACTTC. The chain uses TRBV4-3 and TRBJ2-5, with a tentative D call TRBD2 (6 bases). CDR1 is LGHNA and CDR2 is YSLEER in the germline V gene. The CDR3 sequence is 14 residues long. V was cut by 0 bases and J by 5 bases, with 10 bases left in between.

The chain links TRBV5-6 to TRBJ2-2; tentatively, D is TRBD1 (6 bases). This CDR3 has 14 amino acids. V gave up 4 bases and J gave up 4 bases, with 11 bases separating them. In germline, CDR1 is SGHDT, CDR2 YYEEEE. The CDR3 DNA follows: TGTGCCAGCAGCCAGGGACACTTCACCGGGGAGCTGTTTTTT. Translating gives CASSQGHFTGELFF.

This clone was seen only once. The chain links TRBV6-5 to TRBJ2-5; TRBD1 matches at 7 bases. Germline V gives CDR1 MNHEY, CDR2 SVGAGI. V gave up 7 bases and J gave up 5 bases; unmatched junction bases: 10. The CDR3 loop spans 14 amino acids. CDR3 sequence: CASKGALGWETQYF. Here the CDR3 DNA reads TGTGCCAGCAAGGGGGCTCTGGGGTGGGAGACCCAGTACTTC.

Many counts were recorded for this clone. The V and J genes are TRBV27 and TRBJ1-5; tentative D call: TRBD1 (5 bases). V was clipped by 10 bases and J by 6 bases, with 16 bases between them. The CDR3 spans 13 residues. Germline CDR1 MNHEY, CDR2 SMNVEV (reference sequence). CDR3 in DNA: TGTGCCACCCAACCCACGGGGGGTCAGCCCCAGCATTTT. This gives the protein CATQPTGGQPQHF.

This chain links TRBV10-1 with TRBJ2-3; 9 nucleotides agree with TRBD2. Germline CDR1 WNHNN, CDR2 SYGVQD (reference sequence). V lost 4 bases, J lost 3 bases, and 2 bases stayed unmatched. This CDR3 region has 14 residues. The CDR3 coding sequence is TGCGCCAGCAGTGTAGCGGGGGCTACAGATACGCAGTATTTT. As protein: CASSVAGATDTQYF.

The J gene is TRBJ1-1, the V gene TRBV10-1; TRBD1 matches 11 bases. With V trimmed by 3 bases and J by 4 bases, 1 base remained unmatched. This CDR3 contains 14 residues. The V gene's germline CDR1 is WNHNN and CDR2 SYGVQD (reference sequence). The CDR3 region is CASSEGQGATEAFF. CDR3 sequence (DNA): TGCGCCAGCAGTGAAGGACAGGGGGCCACTGAAGCTTTCTTT.

The rearrangement uses TRBV20-1 and TRBJ1-2; no reliable D call. With 6 bases removed from V and 1 base from J, the gap between germline ends came to 6 bases. Germline-derived CDR1 and CDR2 are DFQATT and SNEGSKA (reference sequence). This CDR3 is 11 amino acids long. As DNA, the CDR3 is TGCAGTGCCCTCAGTAACTATGGCTACACCTTC. It yields the protein CSALSNYGYTF.

This clone was counted a few times. This chain links TRBV11-3 with TRBJ2-1, with D perhaps TRBD2 (5 bases). Trimming removed 0 bases at V and 3 bases at J, with 18 bases between. This CDR3 is 18 amino acids long. Germline-derived CDR1 and CDR2 are SGHNT and YENEEA. For the CDR3, the DNA is TGTGCCAGCAGCTTAGATCAGAGCGGCTCTACGAACTACAATGAGCAGTTCTTC. Translating it yields CASSLDQSGSTNYNEQFF. The whole variable domain, remainder taken from reference TRBV11-3 and TRBJ2-1, is EAGVVQSPRYKIIEKKQPVAFWCNPISGHNTLYWYLQNLGQGPELLIRYENEEAVDDSQLPKDRFSAERLKGVDSTLKIQPAELGDSAVYLCASSLDQSGSTNYNEQFFGPGTRLTVL.

V is TRBV15 and J is TRBJ1-2; a weak D match, TRBD1 (6 bases). CDR1 is LNHNV, CDR2 YYDKDF, per germline (reference sequence). The V and J ends lost 3 bases and 5 bases respectively, with 16 bases between them. CDR3 length: 15 amino acids. The CDR3 bases are TGTGCCACCAGCAGGCCATATAGGACAGATTATGGCTACACCTTC. Residues: CATSRPYRTDYGYTF. The variable domain in full, with the rest retrieved from reference TRBV15 and TRBJ1-2, is DAMVIQNPRYQVTQFGKPVTLSCSQTLNHNVMYWYQQKSSQAPKLLFHYYDKDFNNEADTPDNFQSRRPNTSFCFLDIRSPGLGDTAMYLCATSRPYRTDYGYTFGSGTRLTVV.

This chain joins TRBV18 and TRBJ2-7; 7 bases fit TRBD1. The germline V gene has CDR1 KGHSH and CDR2 LQKENI. CDR3 length: 13 amino acids. V was pared by 0 bases and J by 5 bases, with 1 base of the junction left unmatched. DNA of the CDR3: TGTGCCAGCTCACCACCCGGGACAGACGAGCAGTACTTC. Amino acid sequence: CASSPPGTDEQYF.

V and J are TRBV28 and TRBJ2-7, with 9 bases fitting TRBD2. There are 14 residues in the CDR3. Germline lookup yields CDR1 MDHEN and CDR2 SYDVKM. With V trimmed by 2 bases and J by 6 bases, 5 bases remained unmatched. The CDR3 DNA is TGTGCCAGCAGTTTAGCGGGAGGGCCGCTCGAGCAGTACTTC. Translating it yields CASSLAGGPLEQYF.